The 28 T cell receptor beta chains below come from one sample, sequenced in a study of beta chain features in type 1 diabetes. Of the isolated RNA, all was reverse transcribed, and so the sequenced material was expressed TCRB transcripts. The assay was immunoSEQ multiplex PCR, and TCRdb's table has in-frame clones only and misses some. This sample has 350,000 to 450,000 clones; less than 15% occur once, and the top ten carry approximately 0.02%. Source material: naive CD4+ T cells from blood. The source is a woman under 30 in good health.

The CDR3 loop reads CASSLAGLHNEQFF. In DNA, the CDR3 is TGTGCCAGCAGTTTGGCGGGACTGCACAATGAGCAGTTCTTC. The rearrangement joins TRBV28 to TRBJ2-1; the D gene is possibly TRBD2 (6 bases). The CDR3 sequence is 14 residues long. In germline, CDR1 is MDHEN, CDR2 SYDVKM. The V end lost 3 bases, the J end lost 5 bases, and 11 bases lay between the germline ends.

V gene TRBV5-1 combines with J gene TRBJ2-5; a weak D match, TRBD2 (6 bases). Trimming stripped 3 bases from V and 1 base from J, with 13 bases between. The CDR3 is 15 amino acids. In germline, CDR1 is SGHRS, CDR2 YFSETQ. The CDR3 region is CASSWTTGPQETQYF. The CDR3 DNA reads as TGCGCCAGCAGCTGGACTACCGGCCCCCAAGAGACCCAGTACTTC.

This clone was picked up a small number of times. The chain couples TRBV11-2 to TRBJ2-4; D remains ambiguous. Germline CDR1 reads SGHAT; CDR2 reads FQNNGV. There are 14 residues in the CDR3. Trimming stripped 1 base from V and 5 bases from J, with 9 bases between. The CDR3 spells CASSLGASQNIQYF. CDR3 bases: TGTGCCAGCAGCTTAGGGGCATCCCAAAACATTCAGTACTTC. The variable domain in full, with the rest retrieved from reference TRBV11-2 and TRBJ2-4, is EAGVAQSPRYKIIEKRQSVAFWCNPISGHATLYWYQQILGQGPKLLIQFQNNGVVDDSQLPKDRFSAERLKGVDSTLKIQPAKLEDSAVYLCASSLGASQNIQYFGAGTRLSVL.

Here the CDR3 reads CASSSGQGYQPQHF. CDR3 nucleotide sequence: TGTGCCAGCAGTTCGGGACAGGGGTATCAGCCCCAGCATTTT. The J gene is TRBJ1-5, the V gene TRBV6-5; 10 bases are a match to TRBD1. Germline-derived CDR1 and CDR2 are MNHEY and SVGAGI. The CDR3 loop spans 14 amino acids. V dropped 4 bases and J dropped 5; count of bases not matched to a gene: 2.

This clone was seen only a few times. V usage is TRBV7-3 and J usage is TRBJ2-2; no definite D call. CDR1 is SGHTA and CDR2 is FQGTGA in the germline V gene. The CDR3 loop spans 16 amino acids. The V end was cut by 0 bases, the J end by 6 bases, with 14 bases between. CDR3 protein: CASSLTSPSQPGELFF. CDR3 DNA: TGTGCCAGCAGCTTAACATCCCCTAGTCAGCCCGGGGAGCTGTTTTTT.

This clone has a handful of counts. The V call is TRBV25-1, the J call TRBJ2-1, with D maybe TRBD2 (7 bases). The V gene lost 0 bases and the J gene lost 9 bases, with 15 bases spanning the gap. The CDR3 contains 15 residues. Germline CDR1 MGHDK, CDR2 SYGVNS. The CDR3 DNA sequence: TGTGCCAGCAGTGAATACCCCCGGGGGGCGGGTGAGCAGTTCTTC. Translated: CASSEYPRGAGEQFF.

This chain uses TRBV4-2 with TRBJ1-2; D unresolved. V gave up 4 bases and J gave up 6 bases, with 18 bases separating them. The CDR3 has 15 amino acids. The germline V gene has CDR1 LGHNA and CDR2 YNFKEQ. The CDR3 region is CASSRDGPLRDGYTF. Here the CDR3 DNA reads TGTGCCAGCAGCCGCGACGGCCCTCTCCGGGATGGCTACACCTTC.

This clone was counted between two and nine times. The CDR3 here is CASSLYHSSNTGELFF. For the CDR3, the DNA is TGCGCCAGCAGCTTATATCACAGTTCGAACACCGGGGAGCTGTTTTTT. The chain links TRBV5-1 to TRBJ2-2; D is uncertain. The germline V gene encodes CDR1 SGHRS and CDR2 YFSETQ. Between the trimmed V and J ends, which lost 2 bases and 0 bases, there was a span of 11 bases. The CDR3 is 16 residues long.

The chain links TRBV14 to TRBJ1-2; TRBD1 agrees at 8 bases. Per germline, CDR1 SGHDN and CDR2 FVKESK. J lost 5 bases, V lost 1 base, and 6 bases had no gene match. CDR3 length: 15 amino acids. CDR3 bases: TGTGCCAGCAGCCAAGGAGTCGGACAGGGTTATGGCTACACCTTC. Protein: CASSQGVGQGYGYTF.

This chain uses TRBV9 with TRBJ2-3; possibly TRBD1 for D (5 bases). Trimming shortened V by 4 bases and J by 2 bases, and 17 bases separated the two germline ends. This CDR3 is built from 16 residues. Germline values: CDR1 SGDLS, CDR2 YYNGEE. For the CDR3, the DNA is TGTGCCAGCAGCCCGACGTGGGGCCCCCTCACAGATACGCAGTATTTT. This codes for CASSPTWGPLTDTQYF.

The chain couples TRBV9 to TRBJ2-6; TRBD1 is a possible D gene (5 bases). From germline, CDR1 is SGDLS and CDR2 YYNGEE. The CDR3 has 15 amino acids. The ends were cut back, 3 bases at V and 2 bases at J, with 9 bases in the middle. The CDR3 spells CASSDQGPGANVLTF. The CDR3 DNA reads as TGTGCCAGCAGCGATCAGGGCCCTGGGGCCAACGTCCTGACTTTC. The whole variable domain, remainder taken from reference TRBV9 and TRBJ2-6, is DSGVTQTPKHLITATGQRVTLRCSPRSGDLSVYWYQQSLDQGLQFLIQYYNGEERAKGNILERFSAQQFPDLHSELNLSSLELGDSALYFCASSDQGPGANVLTFGAGSRLTVL.

This clone was observed a few times. The chain is built from TRBV7-9 and TRBJ2-1, with TRBD2 identical over 9 bases. CDR3 size: 12 residues. J gave up 8 bases and V 5 bases, and 1 base lay outside the gene matches. Germline loops: CDR1 SEHNR, CDR2 FQNEAQ (reference sequence). CDR3 sequence (DNA): TGTGCCAGCAGCCGGACTAGCGATGAGCAGTTCTTC. It codes for CASSRTSDEQFF.

This clone was picked up a small number of times. V gene TRBV9 combines with J gene TRBJ2-4; D is perhaps TRBD2 (5 bases). V was pared by 3 bases and J by 0 bases, with 16 bases between. Looked up from germline, CDR1 is SGDLS and CDR2 is YYNGEE. The CDR3 sequence is 17 residues long. In DNA, the CDR3 is TGTGCCAGCAGCGAGACTACCGCGTCACTAGCCAAAAACATTCAGTACTTC. Its protein is CASSETTASLAKNIQYF.

V is TRBV2 and J is TRBJ2-7, with a possible D match to TRBD2 (6 bases). This CDR3 is built from 13 residues. CDR1 is SNHLY, CDR2 FYNNEI, per germline. Trimming removed 6 bases from V and 3 bases from J, with 12 bases in between. The CDR3 reads CASSRLELYEQYF. In nucleotides, the CDR3 is TGTGCCAGCAGCCGACTAGAACTCTACGAGCAGTACTTC.

The chain has TRBV6-5 and TRBJ2-3, with D possibly being TRBD1 (5 bases). Germline assignment: CDR1 MNHEY and CDR2 SVGAGI. Trimming stripped 7 bases from V and 5 bases from J, with 16 bases between. The CDR3 is 14 residues long. The CDR3 spells CASKDSAQGDTQYF. The CDR3 DNA follows: TGTGCCAGCAAAGACTCCGCCCAGGGAGATACGCAGTATTTT.

The chain carries TRBV5-6 and TRBJ2-1, with D unclear. V lost 4 bases to trimming and J lost 6 bases, with 5 bases between them. The CDR3 spans 11 residues. The germline V gene encodes CDR1 SGHDT and CDR2 YYEEEE. CDR3 coding DNA: TGTGCCAGCAGCCTCGGCAATGAGCAGTTCTTC. This encodes CASSLGNEQFF.

The count of this clone is one. The chain joins TRBV28 to TRBJ2-7; D gene unclear. The CDR3 has 11 amino acids. Germline CDR1 and CDR2: MDHEN and SYDVKM. Trimming stripped 8 bases from V and 5 bases from J, with 10 bases between. The CDR3 DNA sequence: TGTGCCAGCCTCTACTATGACGAGCAGTACTTC. Translating it yields CASLYYDEQYF.

V and J are TRBV11-2 and TRBJ2-2; 7 bases match TRBD2. J gave up 5 bases and V 5 bases, and 14 bases lay outside the gene matches. This CDR3 is built from 17 residues. The germline CDR1 and CDR2 sequences are SGHAT and FQNNGV. The CDR3 DNA reads TGTGCCAGCAGCCCTTCCTCTTGGGGGGGTGGTACCGGGGAGCTGTTTTTT. Protein sequence: CASSPSSWGGGTGELFF.

A few counts support this clone. The sample contains more than one DNA sequence encoding this CDR3. In DNA, the CDR3 is TGTGCCAGTAGTCCTAGCGGGAGCTACGAGCAGTACTTC. It specifies CASSPSGSYEQYF. The chain is built from TRBV19 and TRBJ2-7; 10 bases map to TRBD2. This CDR3 is built from 13 residues. With V trimmed by 5 bases and J by 3 bases, 1 base remained unmatched. Germline V gene lookup returns CDR1 LNHDA and CDR2 SQIVND (reference sequence).

This clone has just a few counts. The chain employs TRBV9 and TRBJ2-4; D is possibly TRBD1 (6 bases). The CDR3 consists of 14 residues. V dropped 1 base and J dropped 7 bases, with 12 bases sitting between them. Germline-derived CDR1 and CDR2 are SGDLS and YYNGEE. CDR3 nucleotides: TGTGCCAGCAGCGTAATCCCAGGGGCCAACATTCAGTACTTC. It encodes CASSVIPGANIQYF.

This clone was detected a few times. V and J are TRBV6-5 and TRBJ2-7; D ambiguous. The germline V and J ends were trimmed by 0 bases and 3 bases, with 6 bases remaining between them. The CDR3 covers 13 residues. Germline CDR1 MNHEY, CDR2 SVGAGI. In DNA form, the CDR3 reads TGTGCCAGCAGTTACTCGCACAGCTACGAGCAGTACTTC. As protein: CASSYSHSYEQYF.

V and J are TRBV11-2 and TRBJ2-1; maybe TRBD1 (6 bases). This CDR3 has 14 residues. The germline V and J ends were trimmed by 2 bases and 5 bases, with 10 bases remaining between them. Germline V gene sequence: CDR1 SGHAT, CDR2 FQNNGV. CDR3 sequence: CASSLRQVNNEQFF. In nucleotides, the CDR3 is TGTGCCAGCAGCTTAAGACAGGTTAACAATGAGCAGTTCTTC. The entire variable domain, with the rest obtained from reference TRBV11-2 and TRBJ2-1, is as follows: EAGVAQSPRYKIIEKRQSVAFWCNPISGHATLYWYQQILGQGPKLLIQFQNNGVVDDSQLPKDRFSAERLKGVDSTLKIQPAKLEDSAVYLCASSLRQVNNEQFFGPGTRLTVL.

This chain connects TRBV5-6 to TRBJ2-1; D perhaps matches TRBD2 (6 bases). In germline, CDR1 is SGHDT, CDR2 YYEEEE. V was trimmed by 3 bases and J by 4 bases, leaving 17 bases between them. This CDR3 is 16 amino acids long. CDR3 DNA: TGTGCCAGCAGCTACGGAGGGCCGTCGCGATACAATGAGCAGTTCTTC. Translation gives CASSYGGPSRYNEQFF.

This clone was seen a few times. The chain uses TRBV21-1 and TRBJ1-2; the D call in the table, TRBD1, was not verified against the DNA. TRBV21-1 is noted as a pseudogene. This CDR3 has 13 residues. In nucleotides, the CDR3 is TGTGCCAGCAGCAGGGACATAAAGGATGGCTACACCTTC. Its protein is CASSRDIKDGYTF.

This clone was observed a few times. This sequence joins TRBV7-9 and TRBJ2-1; TRBD2 aligns across 8 bases. With 5 bases clipped from V and 9 bases from J, the junction kept 9 bases outside the gene matches. CDR3 length: 14 residues. Germline lookup yields CDR1 SEHNR and CDR2 FQNEAQ (reference sequence). This CDR3 is CASSEGLVRAEQFF. DNA for the CDR3: TGTGCCAGCAGCGAGGGACTAGTTCGGGCTGAGCAGTTCTTC.

The sample holds a few counts of this clone. The V and J genes are TRBV4-2 and TRBJ1-1; the match to TRBD1 covers 8 bases. Germline trimming cut 4 bases from V and 11 bases from J; bases unmatched to any gene: 9. This CDR3 has 13 amino acids. Per the germline V gene, CDR1 is LGHNA and CDR2 is YNFKEQ. In DNA, the CDR3 is TGTGCCAGCAGCCCCGGACAGGGAGAGAAGGCTTTCTTT. It is translated as CASSPGQGEKAFF.

This chain uses TRBV19 with TRBJ2-7; 9 bases are shared with TRBD1. Germline trimming cut 7 bases from V and 2 bases from J; bases unmatched to any gene: 3. This CDR3 is 13 amino acids long. CDR1 LNHDA and CDR2 SQIVND come from the germline V gene (reference sequence). In DNA, the CDR3 is TGTGCCAGTACGGGGGACAGGGCCTACGAGCAGTACTTC. Its translation: CASTGDRAYEQYF. The variable domain in full, completed from reference TRBV19 and TRBJ2-7, reads DGGITQSPKYLFRKEGQNVTLSCEQNLNHDAMYWYRQDPGQGLRLIYYSQIVNDFQKGDIAEGYSVSREKKESFPLTVTSAQKNPTAFYLCASTGDRAYEQYFGPGTRLTVT.

The J gene is TRBJ2-5, the V gene TRBV5-1; 7 nucleotides line up with TRBD2. Per the germline V gene, CDR1 is SGHRS and CDR2 is YFSETQ. The CDR3 loop spans 14 amino acids. With V trimmed by 1 base and J by 3 bases, 3 bases remained unmatched. CDR3 residues: CASSLMAGEETQYF. The CDR3 DNA sequence: TGCGCCAGCAGCTTGATGGCGGGAGAAGAGACCCAGTACTTC. The complete variable domain, with remaining parts taken from reference TRBV5-1 and TRBJ2-5, reads KAGVTQTPRYLIKTRGQQVTLSCSPISGHRSVSWYQQTPGQGLQFLFEYFSETQRNKGNFPGRFSGRQFSNSRSEMNVSTLELGDSALYLCASSLMAGEETQYFGPGTRLLVL.